This entry features one TCR beta chain sequence. Its specificity is unknown. This specimen belongs to a study of Ad26.COV2.S vaccination and SARS-CoV-2 variants. Study overall: The donor belonged to the COV1001 Ad26.COV2.S trial arm. The study gave Ad26.COV2.S intramuscularly, once or twice 56 days apart. General study results and limits: It is possible that the TCR breadth and depth analyses underestimated the total T cell responses.

V lost 3 bases and J lost 7; bases outside the gene matches: 2. The CDR3 contains 13 residues. Noted treatment: approximately 18 received Ad26.COV2.S at low or high dose, single or two shots; a few received placebo; per-sample allocation not given. At day 63 after the first vaccine or placebo injection, samples were drawn. Boston supplied an adult donor aged 18-55 years. TCRdb's copy holds only in-frame clones and misses some; the assay was immunoSEQ multiplex PCR. The table lists some 290,000 clones, more than 70% of them singletons, with approximately 1.9% in the top ten. The sequence derives from a person aged 18-65 years who received the Ad26.COV2.S COVID-19 vaccine or a placebo. V gene TRBV12-3 or TRBV12-4 combines with J gene TRBJ1-5, with 8 bases identical to TRBD1. Sample: peripheral blood, taken in a trial of Ad26.COV2.S vaccine versus placebo. CDR3 sequence: CASSFGQGQPQHF. The CDR3, as DNA: TGTGCCAGCAGTTTTGGACAGGGCCAGCCCCAGCATTTT.